This T cell receptor beta chain was identified during a study of regulatory T cells in long-lasting Graves disease. This clonotype was picked up a small number of times. The antigen remains unidentified. Noted time point: newly diagnosed GD, antithyroid drugs for less than 3 months. Extracted RNA from PBMCs served as the source of the TCR library. Between the trimmed V and J ends, which lost 0 bases and 0 bases, there was a span of 19 bases. Germline V gives CDR1 SGHRS, CDR2 YFSETQ. This CDR3 is 18 amino acids long. iRepertoire HTBI primers and Arm-PCR of CDR3 regions built TCR beta libraries. MiXCR, applied by TCRdb to the multiplex PCR reads, yields one record per CDR3 protein. The repertoire holds 390,000 or so distinct CDR3 sequences, with approximately 12% as singletons. Overall study findings and caveats: Persistent disease preferred TRBV28, TRBJ1-2 and TRBJ2-5; new disease, TRBV20-1 and TRBJ2-1. Few sampled subjects may have lowered accuracy.

These data were also reused for a study on T cells in Graves' hyperthyroidism and ophthalmopathy. That work adds: The model foresaw ophthalmopathy a median approximately 6.3 months prior to onset.

The J gene is TRBJ2-7, the V gene TRBV5-1; D is perhaps TRBD1 (6 bases). The material sequenced was peripheral blood mononuclear cells (PBMCs), taken at new diagnosis, from a patient treated with antithyroid drugs. This TCR derives from a woman between 18 and 29 years old with Graves disease. CDR3 protein: CASSLGGTNTRISYEQYF. The CDR3 coding sequence is TGCGCCAGCAGCTTGGGGGGGACAAATACACGGATCTCCTACGAGCAGTACTTC.